Below are 22 T cell receptor beta chains sequenced from a single sample in a study of blood T cell repertoires in COVID-19. Sequencing used immunoSEQ multiplex PCR; TCRdb keeps in-frame clones, though not all of them. The repertoire holds roughly 340,000 clones, with approximately 90% as singletons. The sample taken for sequencing was peripheral blood. Receptors were obtained from a young woman who had recovered from COVID-19.

The gene calls are TRBV10-3 and TRBJ1-1, with TRBD1 identical over 9 bases. The CDR3 loop spans 16 amino acids. The V gene end was trimmed by 9 bases and the J gene end by 0 bases; junction bases not matched to a gene: 11. Germline V gene sequence: CDR1 ENHRY, CDR2 SYGVKD. Written as DNA, the CDR3 is TGTGCCATTCGAACGCGGGACAGGGACATGAACACTGAAGCTTTCTTT. Amino acids: CAIRTRDRDMNTEAFF.

V and J are TRBV4-1 and TRBJ2-3; possible D gene TRBD1, 5 bases. Trimming took 1 base from V and 3 from J, leaving 17 bases between them. The CDR3 covers 17 residues. Germline loops: CDR1 MGHRA, CDR2 YSYEKL. CDR3 in DNA: TGCGCCAGCAGCCAAGGTCGGATAGGGGTGAGGACAGATACGCAGTATTTT. It translates to CASSQGRIGVRTDTQYF.

The rearrangement joins TRBV15 to TRBJ2-5; D perhaps matches TRBD1 (6 bases). V was pared by 0 bases and J by 1 base, with 12 bases between. The CDR3 is 16 residues long. The germline V gene has CDR1 LNHNV and CDR2 YYDKDF (reference sequence). CDR3 residues: CATSRDYLTGQETQYF. The DNA of the CDR3 is TGTGCCACCAGCAGAGATTATTTGACAGGCCAAGAGACCCAGTACTTC.

The chain recombines TRBV11-3 with TRBJ2-3; 8 nucleotides line up with TRBD1. The junction had 5 bases not matched to a gene; V was cut back by 4 bases and J by 2 bases. CDR3 length: 15 amino acids. Germline assignment: CDR1 SGHNT and CDR2 YENEEA. CDR3 DNA: TGTGCCAGCAGCTCACAGGGGGGACACACAGATACGCAGTATTTT. Amino acids: CASSSQGGHTDTQYF.

This clone was seen once. The rearrangement uses TRBV19 and TRBJ1-6; 8 bases are a match to TRBD1. V lost 3 bases, J lost 3 bases, and 4 bases stayed unmatched. Germline V lookup: CDR1 LNHDA, CDR2 SQIVND (reference sequence). The CDR3 totals 16 residues. As DNA, the CDR3 is TGTGCCAGTAGTATCGACAGGGGCCTCTATAATTCACCCCTCCACTTT. It codes for CASSIDRGLYNSPLHF.

The chain uses TRBV6-5 and TRBJ2-1, with 8 positions matching TRBD2. This CDR3 has 15 amino acids. Germline CDR1 MNHEY, CDR2 SVGAGI. V trimming: 7 bases; J trimming: 5 bases; junction bases outside the gene matches: 10. The CDR3 DNA reads as TGTGCCAGCACCTTCAGCGGGAGAGGGCACAATGAGCAGTTCTTC. It yields the protein CASTFSGRGHNEQFF.

This CDR3 is CASSQFLQGAFSYGYTF. The CDR3 region has the DNA TGTGCCAGCAGCCAATTTTTGCAGGGGGCGTTTTCCTATGGCTACACCTTC. The chain combines TRBV3-1 (or the pseudogene TRBV3-2) with TRBJ1-2, with 8 bases fitting TRBD1. Germline V gene lookup returns CDR1 LGHDT and CDR2 YNNKEL (reference sequence). CDR3 length: 17 residues. V lost 2 bases to trimming and J lost 4 bases; unmatched junction nucleotides: 12.

This clone has a single count. The V call is TRBV6-5, the J call TRBJ1-4; D remains ambiguous. Germline V gene lookup returns CDR1 MNHEY and CDR2 SVGAGI. This CDR3 has 14 residues. Trimming shortened V by 6 bases and J by 11 bases, and 19 bases separated the two germline ends. CDR3 in DNA: TGTGCCAGCAGGCAGGCGGGGTGGCGGGGTAAACTGTTTTTT. Amino acid sequence: CASRQAGWRGKLFF.

V gene TRBV9 combines with J gene TRBJ2-1, with TRBD2 matching over 9 bases. Germline lookup yields CDR1 SGDLS and CDR2 YYNGEE. The length of the CDR3 is 15 residues. Germline trimming cut 0 bases from V and 7 bases from J; bases unmatched to any gene: 5. The CDR3 is CASSVGSGRWNEQFF. In DNA, the CDR3 is TGTGCCAGCAGCGTAGGAAGCGGGAGGTGGAATGAGCAGTTCTTC.

This clone was seen a handful of times. The V call is TRBV7-9, the J call TRBJ1-5; D uncertain. Germline loops: CDR1 SEHNR, CDR2 FQNEAQ (reference sequence). Trimming took off 2 bases at V and 1 base at J, with 3 bases between the two ends. The length of the CDR3 is 13 residues. The CDR3 DNA sequence: TGTGCCAGCAGCTTACAAAGCAATCAGCCCCAGCATTTT. Translating gives CASSLQSNQPQHF. The whole variable domain, remainder taken from reference TRBV7-9 and TRBJ1-5, is DTGVSQNPRHKITKRGQNVTFRCDPISEHNRLYWYRQTLGQGPEFLTYFQNEAQLEKSRLLSDRFSAERPKGSFSTLEIQRTEQGDSAMYLCASSLQSNQPQHFGDGTRLSIL.

This clone came up a few times. The chain employs TRBV30 and TRBJ1-6; TRBD1 matches 7 bases. This CDR3 is built from 14 residues. Germline V CDR1 and CDR2: GTSNPN, SVGIG (reference sequence). V lost 6 bases, J lost 7 bases, and 9 bases stayed unmatched. CDR3 region: CACQQGRGNSPLHF. The CDR3 DNA reads as TGTGCCTGCCAACAGGGGAGAGGAAATTCACCCCTCCACTTT.

The gene calls are TRBV29-1 and TRBJ2-3, with D maybe TRBD2 (6 bases). With 4 bases removed from V and 1 base from J, the gap between germline ends came to 12 bases. Per the germline V gene, CDR1 is SQVTM and CDR2 is ANQGSEA. CDR3 length: 14 residues. CDR3 amino acids: CSVAGSSGTDTQYF. CDR3 sequence (DNA): TGCAGCGTTGCCGGTTCTAGCGGCACAGATACGCAGTATTTT.

The rearrangement links TRBV11-2 to TRBJ2-7, with 7 positions matching TRBD2. Trimming at V came to 5 bases and at J to 7 bases, leaving 11 bases not matched to a gene. CDR1 and CDR2 from the germline V gene are SGHAT and FQNNGV. This CDR3 comprises 14 residues. The CDR3 sequence is CASSAGLVGWEQYV. CDR3 nucleotide sequence: TGTGCCAGCAGCGCAGGACTAGTAGGTTGGGAGCAGTACGTC.

The rearrangement joins TRBV5-1 to TRBJ2-1; 7 bases agree with TRBD1. Germline lookup yields CDR1 SGHRS and CDR2 YFSETQ. CDR3 length: 16 amino acids. V gave up 0 bases and J gave up 4 bases; unmatched junction bases: 7. CDR3 region: CASSLDPAGGYNEQFF. In DNA, the CDR3 is TGCGCCAGCAGCTTGGACCCGGCAGGGGGATACAATGAGCAGTTCTTC.

The rearrangement links TRBV21-1 to TRBJ2-1; the tabulated D call, TRBD2, remains unverified against the DNA. TRBV21-1 is recorded as a pseudogene. The CDR3 extends over 16 amino acids. CDR3 DNA sequence: TGTGCCAGCAGCAAAGAGCGGGAGAGGTCCTACAATGAGCAGTTCTTC. Its protein is CASSKERERSYNEQFF.

The chain uses TRBV24-1 and TRBJ2-1; no firm D call. The CDR3 is 16 residues long. CDR1 and CDR2 (germline): KGHDR, SFDVKD. The V end was cut by 1 base, the J end by 4 bases, with 13 bases between. This CDR3 reads CATSDLSGSGYNEQFF. In DNA form, the CDR3 reads TGTGCCACCAGTGATTTAAGTGGGTCCGGGTACAATGAGCAGTTCTTC.

This chain links TRBV7-2 with TRBJ2-5; 10 bases are shared with TRBD1. The CDR3 sequence is 15 residues long. The V gene's germline CDR1 is SGHTA and CDR2 FQGNSA. The V gene end was trimmed by 5 bases and the J gene end by 2 bases; junction bases not matched to a gene: 5. CDR3 region: CASSRDRGIQETQYF. In DNA form, the CDR3 reads TGTGCCAGCAGCCGGGACAGGGGAATTCAAGAGACCCAGTACTTC. Looking up the rest from reference TRBV7-2 and TRBJ2-5 gives the full variable domain: GAGVSQSPSNKVTEKGKDVELRCDPISGHTALYWYRQSLGQGLEFLIYFQGNSAPDKSGLPSDRFSAERTGGSVSTLTIQRTQQEDSAVYLCASSRDRGIQETQYFGPGTRLLVL.

Concerning this clone: One end of the junction does not line up with germline, which may come from a read error. This chain uses TRBV7-2 with TRBJ2-3; maybe TRBD2 (5 bases). Germline V gives CDR1 SGHTA, CDR2 FQGNSA. The CDR3 is 15 residues long. DNA for the CDR3: TGTGCCAGCACCTTAAGCGGAGATGGGACAGATACGCAGTATTTT. This sequence encodes CASTLSGDGTDTQYF. Filled out from reference TRBV7-2 and TRBJ2-3, the complete variable domain reads GAGVSQSPSNKVTEKGKDVELRCDPISGHTALYWYRQSLGQGLEFLIYFQGNSAPDKSGLPSDRFSAERTGGSVSTLTIQRTQQEDSAVYLCASTLSGDGTDTQYFGPGTRLTVL.

The chain combines TRBV11-3 with TRBJ1-1, with 8 bases identical to TRBD1. This CDR3 is built from 14 residues. J gave up 6 bases and V 7 bases, and 10 bases lay outside the gene matches. Germline V gene data show CDR1 as SGHNT and CDR2 as YENEEA. The CDR3 region is CASTGQGARAEAFF. CDR3 in DNA: TGTGCCAGCACCGGTCAGGGGGCCCGGGCTGAAGCTTTCTTT.

The gene calls are TRBV19 and TRBJ1-5, with TRBD1 matching 9 bases. Trimming removed 1 base from V and 5 bases from J; junction bases left unmatched: 3. The CDR3 runs 15 residues. From germline, CDR1 is LNHDA and CDR2 SQIVND (reference sequence). The CDR3 region has the DNA TGTGCCAGTAGTATAGTAAGGGACAGGGATCAGCCCCAGCATTTT. Protein: CASSIVRDRDQPQHF.

The chain couples TRBV20-1 to TRBJ2-1, with D tentatively TRBD1 (6 bases). This CDR3 spans 11 amino acids. In germline, CDR1 is DFQATT, CDR2 SNEGSKA (reference sequence). V lost 8 bases and J lost 7, with 12 bases in between. CDR3 amino acids: CSQERGNEQFF. CDR3 nucleotides: TGCAGTCAAGAGAGGGGGAATGAGCAGTTCTTC.

CDR3 coding DNA: TGTGCCAGCACGCGGGGCACTGAAGCTTTCTTT. It encodes CASTRGTEAFF. The chain links TRBV6-5 to TRBJ1-1; no reliable D call. Per germline, CDR1 MNHEY and CDR2 SVGAGI. The CDR3 runs 11 residues. V was pared by 7 bases and J by 4 bases, with 7 bases between.